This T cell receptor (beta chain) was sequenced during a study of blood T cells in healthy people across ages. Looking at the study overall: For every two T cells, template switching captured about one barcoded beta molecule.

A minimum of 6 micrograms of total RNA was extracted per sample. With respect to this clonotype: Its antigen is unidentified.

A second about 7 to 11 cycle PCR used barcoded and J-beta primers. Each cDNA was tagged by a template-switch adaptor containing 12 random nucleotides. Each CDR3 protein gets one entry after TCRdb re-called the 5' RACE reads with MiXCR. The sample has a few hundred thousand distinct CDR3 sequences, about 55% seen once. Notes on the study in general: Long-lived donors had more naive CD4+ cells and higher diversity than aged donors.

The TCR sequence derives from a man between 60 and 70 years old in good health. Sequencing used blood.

DNA of the CDR3: TGCGCCAGCAGCCCTCCGCAGGCCGAGCAGTTCTTC. It yields the protein CASSPPQAEQFF. The rearrangement links TRBV5-1 to TRBJ2-1; D unresolved. Germline CDR1 is SGHRS and CDR2 is YFSETQ. This CDR3 is built from 12 residues. The V end was cut by 4 bases, the J end by 10 bases, with 12 bases between.